The 7 T cell receptor beta chains reported below all come from one sample, sequenced in a study of cytomegalovirus exposure and HLA in healthy donors. TCRdb keeps only in-frame clones here, not all; method: immunoSEQ multiplex PCR. The sample holds 150,000 to 160,000 clones, 80% to 90% seen once. The sample taken for sequencing was PBMCs. The receptors shown here come from a man aged 18 to 30 in good health and CMV-seropositive.

The table lists this clone with a few counts. The chain is built from TRBV18 and TRBJ1-5; D remains unclear. The CDR3 is 15 amino acids. Germline assignment: CDR1 KGHSH and CDR2 LQKENI. V was pared by 2 bases and J by 1 base, with 9 bases between. Here the CDR3 DNA reads TGTGCCAGCTCACCAGTGGGCCACAGCAATCAGCCCCAGCATTTT. Protein: CASSPVGHSNQPQHF.

The J gene is TRBJ1-1, the V gene TRBV7-2, with TRBD1 matching over 9 bases. Germline loops: CDR1 SGHTA, CDR2 FQGNSA. There are 13 residues in the CDR3. Losses at the gene ends were 5 bases for V and 5 bases for J; bases not matched to a gene: 3. Here the CDR3 reads CASSTDRGTEAFF. As DNA, the CDR3 is TGTGCCAGCAGCACCGACAGGGGGACTGAAGCTTTCTTT.

The V gene is TRBV2, the J gene TRBJ2-7, with 9 bases identical to TRBD2. V lost 4 bases to trimming and J lost 2 bases; unmatched junction nucleotides: 9. The germline CDR1 and CDR2 sequences are SNHLY and FYNNEI. This CDR3 has 16 amino acids. The CDR3 nucleotides are TGTGCCAGCAGTGCGTTAGCGGGGGTTCAGCCCTACGAGCAGTACTTC. This encodes CASSALAGVQPYEQYF.

The CDR3 DNA reads TGTGCCAGCAGCCCAAAGAACGGGGAAGCTTTCTTT. Translated, it gives CASSPKNGEAFF. This chain joins TRBV7-3 and TRBJ1-1; unclear D gene. V gave up 5 bases and J gave up 8 bases, with 12 bases separating them. The CDR3 length is 12 residues. Germline V lookup: CDR1 SGHTA, CDR2 FQGTGA.

This clone came up a few times. The chain recombines TRBV5-1 with TRBJ1-1; D not resolved. The CDR3 length is 14 residues. CDR1 and CDR2 from the germline V gene are SGHRS and YFSETQ. The V end lost 5 bases, the J end lost 1 base, and 12 bases lay between the germline ends. CDR3 coding DNA: TGCGCCAGCAGGGAATTACAGACGAACACTGAAGCTTTCTTT. It yields the protein CASRELQTNTEAFF.

This clone was seen just once. This chain uses TRBV29-1 with TRBJ2-7; D is unresolved. CDR1 and CDR2 (germline): SQVTM, ANQGSEA. CDR3 length equals 13 residues. V lost 1 base, J lost 0 bases, and 7 bases lay in between. CDR3 in amino acids: CSVEVAVSYEQYF. In DNA, the CDR3 is TGCAGCGTTGAAGTTGCGGTCTCCTACGAGCAGTACTTC.

The chain combines TRBV18 with TRBJ2-7; TRBD2 matches 13 bases. Trimming at V came to 1 base and at J to 0 bases, leaving 9 bases not matched to a gene. Germline lookup yields CDR1 KGHSH and CDR2 LQKENI. CDR3 length: 19 amino acids. For the CDR3, the DNA is TGTGCCAGCTCACCACTCGGGACTAGCGGGAAGGGGCCCTCCTACGAGCAGTACTTC. Its protein is CASSPLGTSGKGPSYEQYF.